The 24 T cell receptor beta chains given below trace back to one sample, sequenced in a study of T-cell memory formation after mild COVID-19. TCRdb analysed the 5' RACE reads with MiXCR anew, one entry per CDR3 protein. The repertoire has around 250,000 distinct CDR3 sequences, 15% of them found once; the top ten carry 2.1%. Sequencing was done on a sample of PBMCs or a T cell subset sorted from them (not recorded which). The receptors here all came from an adult woman who had mild COVID-19 (a few samples of this study predate the infection). Cell type and time point are not known.

This clonotype showed up many times. The CDR3 region is CASSWDRGGRKNIQYF. Written as DNA, the CDR3 is TGCGCCAGCAGCTGGGACAGGGGAGGTCGGAAAAACATTCAGTACTTC. This chain joins TRBV5-1 and TRBJ2-4; 10 bases map to TRBD1. The J segment lost 4 bases and the V segment lost 3 bases, leaving 7 bases of the junction unmatched. From germline, CDR1 is SGHRS and CDR2 YFSETQ. This CDR3 is built from 16 residues.

The chain carries TRBV10-3 and TRBJ2-3; 10 nucleotides align to TRBD1. The CDR3 runs 18 residues. V gave up 8 bases and J gave up 2 bases; unmatched junction bases: 16. Germline V gives CDR1 ENHRY, CDR2 SYGVKD. The chain's CDR3 is CAIARKGTGVSATDTQYF. CDR3 bases: TGTGCCATCGCCAGGAAAGGGACAGGGGTTTCCGCCACAGATACGCAGTATTTT.

This chain links TRBV7-7 with TRBJ2-2; D perhaps matches TRBD1 (5 bases). The V end lost 5 bases, the J end lost 6 bases, and 19 bases lay between the germline ends. Germline V lookup: CDR1 SSHAT, CDR2 FNYEAQ (reference sequence). There are 16 residues in the CDR3. The CDR3 loop is CASSDTKGPRAGELFF. In nucleotides, the CDR3 is TGTGCCAGCAGCGACACTAAGGGGCCCAGGGCCGGGGAGCTGTTTTTT. Using reference TRBV7-7 and TRBJ2-2 for the parts outside the CDR3, the full variable domain is GAGVSQSPRYKVTKRGQDVTLRCDPISSHATLYWYQQALGQGPEFLTYFNYEAQPDKSGLPSDRFSAERPEGSISTLTIQRTEQRDSAMYRCASSDTKGPRAGELFFGEGSRLTVL.

The gene calls are TRBV27 and TRBJ2-5, with D possibly matching TRBD2 (6 bases). Looked up from germline, CDR1 is MNHEY and CDR2 is SMNVEV (reference sequence). V lost 5 bases, J lost 4 bases, and 17 bases lay in between. This CDR3 comprises 15 residues. The CDR3: CASSQFSRGAETQYF. CDR3 sequence (DNA): TGTGCCAGCAGTCAGTTTTCGCGCGGGGCAGAGACCCAGTACTTC.

This clonotype appeared a single time. V is TRBV6-6 and J is TRBJ2-4; 13 bases fit TRBD2. CDR3 size: 15 residues. The V gene end was trimmed by 6 bases and the J gene end by 6 bases; junction bases not matched to a gene: 5. Germline lookup yields CDR1 MNHNY and CDR2 SVGAGI (reference sequence). The CDR3 bases are TGTGCCAGCAGAAGACTAGCGGGAGGCGGAAACATTCAGTACTTC. Its protein is CASRRLAGGGNIQYF.

This clonotype was counted only a few times. This sequence joins TRBV9 and TRBJ1-3; no clear D gene. This CDR3 spans 14 amino acids. V was pared by 0 bases and J by 1 base, with 5 bases between. Germline V lookup: CDR1 SGDLS, CDR2 YYNGEE. The CDR3 DNA is TGTGCCAGCAGCGTAGACACGTCTGGAAACACCATATATTTT. Translating it yields CASSVDTSGNTIYF.

This clonotype showed up just a few times. V usage is TRBV3-1 and J usage is TRBJ2-2; a weak D match, TRBD1 (5 bases). Germline V gives CDR1 LGHDT, CDR2 YNNKEL (reference sequence). V gave up 3 bases and J gave up 0 bases, with 11 bases separating them. The CDR3 has 16 amino acids. In nucleotides, the CDR3 is TGTGCCAGCAGCCAGTTCGCAGGGTCGAACACCGGGGAGCTGTTTTTT. This codes for CASSQFAGSNTGELFF.

The chain recombines TRBV21-1 with TRBJ2-7. TRBV21-1 is a pseudogene segment. CDR3 length: 13 amino acids. The CDR3 DNA reads TGTGCCAGCAGCAAATTGGGGTTCTACGAGCAGTACTTC. Its translation is CASSKLGFYEQYF.

This clonotype was detected only a few times. V usage is TRBV5-1 and J usage is TRBJ2-5; D is unresolved. Germline lookup yields CDR1 SGHRS and CDR2 YFSETQ. V was cut by 5 bases and J by 5 bases, with 13 bases left in between. This CDR3 is 13 amino acids long. CDR3 residues: CASRSTTAETQYF. CDR3 in DNA: TGCGCCAGCAGGTCCACTACCGCCGAGACCCAGTACTTC.

This clonotype was seen more than once but under ten times. The rearrangement uses TRBV7-9 and TRBJ2-1; tentative D call: TRBD2 (6 bases). Germline-derived CDR1 and CDR2 are SEHNR and FQNEAQ (reference sequence). Trimming took 5 bases from V and 2 from J, leaving 16 bases between them. This CDR3 contains 16 residues. This CDR3 reads CASSQKDYTTYNEQFF. CDR3 nucleotides: TGTGCCAGCAGCCAGAAGGACTACACTACCTACAATGAGCAGTTCTTC.

This clonotype was detected only a few times. CDR3 sequence reads: CASSSTLRRPNEQFF. CDR3 DNA: TGCGCCAGCAGCTCTACCTTAAGAAGGCCCAATGAGCAGTTCTTC. The chain uses TRBV5-1 and TRBJ2-1; D is unresolved. Trimming shortened V by 3 bases and J by 6 bases, and 16 bases separated the two germline ends. This CDR3 has 15 amino acids. CDR1 is SGHRS and CDR2 is YFSETQ in the germline V gene. The variable domain in full, completed from reference TRBV5-1 and TRBJ2-1, reads KAGVTQTPRYLIKTRGQQVTLSCSPISGHRSVSWYQQTPGQGLQFLFEYFSETQRNKGNFPGRFSGRQFSNSRSEMNVSTLELGDSALYLCASSSTLRRPNEQFFGPGTRLTVL.

The count of this clonotype is one. The chain carries TRBV3-1 and TRBJ2-7; a possible D gene is TRBD1 (6 bases). Per germline, CDR1 LGHDT and CDR2 YNNKEL (reference sequence). Between the trimmed V and J ends, which lost 3 bases and 6 bases, there was a span of 15 bases. CDR3 length equals 14 residues. The CDR3 reads CASSQRGLYSEQYF. The CDR3 coding sequence is TGTGCCAGCAGCCAGAGGGGGTTGTACTCCGAGCAGTACTTC.

The CDR3 region is CASSLSIPMTGAEQYF. DNA of the CDR3: TGTGCCAGCAGTTTATCGATCCCAATGACAGGGGCCGAGCAGTACTTC. The chain couples TRBV12-3 or TRBV12-4 to TRBJ2-7; 8 positions match TRBD1. The junction had 12 bases not matched to a gene; V was cut back by 2 bases and J by 6 bases. The CDR3 spans 16 residues.

This clonotype showed up many times. The CDR3 DNA reads as TGTGCCAGCAGTGAACTACTAGCGGACCGATCCTACGAGCAGTACTTC. It specifies CASSELLADRSYEQYF. This sequence joins TRBV25-1 and TRBJ2-7, with 8 nucleotides matching TRBD2. Trimming removed 2 bases from V and 1 base from J; junction bases left unmatched: 7. CDR1 and CDR2 (germline): MGHDK, SYGVNS. CDR3 length equals 16 residues.

The V and J genes are TRBV12-5 and TRBJ1-5, with unresolved D. The CDR3 contains 13 residues. Looked up from germline, CDR1 is LGHNT and CDR2 is FRNRAP. The germline V and J ends were trimmed by 5 bases and 10 bases, with 15 bases remaining between them. As DNA, the CDR3 is TGTGCTAGTGGTCCCCTGGATGGCAGTCCCCAGCATTTT. Its translation: CASGPLDGSPQHF.

The chain joins TRBV4-1 to TRBJ2-2; no clear D. The CDR3 runs 15 residues. The germline V gene encodes CDR1 MGHRA and CDR2 YSYEKL. Trimming stripped 3 bases from V and 0 bases from J, with 8 bases between. This chain's CDR3 is CASSHYGSNTGELFF. CDR3 DNA: TGCGCCAGCAGCCACTACGGGTCGAACACCGGGGAGCTGTTTTTT.

There are a few counts of this clonotype. CDR3 nucleotide sequence: TGCAGCGTTACCGCGACAAGTTCGAACACTGAAGCTTTCTTT. It encodes CSVTATSSNTEAFF. This chain joins TRBV29-1 and TRBJ1-1; D gene uncertain. V lost 5 bases and J 1 base, leaving 14 bases between the germline ends. The CDR3 loop spans 14 amino acids. Germline V gene lookup returns CDR1 SQVTM and CDR2 ANQGSEA.

This clonotype turned up a few times. V and J are TRBV12-3 or TRBV12-4 and TRBJ2-3, with D possibly being TRBD2 (7 bases). The ends were cut back, 6 bases at V and 4 bases at J, with 14 bases in the middle. This CDR3 region has 14 residues. The CDR3 sequence: CASSFGGPADTQYF. The CDR3 region has the DNA TGTGCCAGCAGCTTCGGGGGGCCGGCAGATACGCAGTATTTT.

This clonotype was seen only a few times. This chain links TRBV27 with TRBJ2-5; maybe TRBD2 (5 bases). Looked up from germline, CDR1 is MNHEY and CDR2 is SMNVEV (reference sequence). V lost 7 bases and J 0 bases, leaving 15 bases between the germline ends. The CDR3 sequence is 15 residues long. The CDR3 region has the DNA TGTGCCAGCAATTTGGTAGGAGGTAACCAAGAGACCCAGTACTTC. Protein: CASNLVGGNQETQYF.

The sample holds a few counts of this clonotype. The chain recombines TRBV12-3 or TRBV12-4 with TRBJ2-3, with D possibly being TRBD2 (5 bases). V was pared by 3 bases and J by 0 bases, with 13 bases between. The CDR3 sequence is 16 residues long. CDR3 DNA sequence: TGTGCCAGCAGTTTCCTTGCGGGCCCTAGCACAGATACGCAGTATTTT. It yields the protein CASSFLAGPSTDTQYF.

The chain couples TRBV10-3 to TRBJ2-3; a weak D match, TRBD2 (6 bases). This CDR3 is built from 15 residues. The V and J ends lost 4 bases and 0 bases respectively, with 11 bases between them. Germline V lookup: CDR1 ENHRY, CDR2 SYGVKD. Written as DNA, the CDR3 is TGTGCCATCAGTGCGTTTGGAGGGAGCACAGATACGCAGTATTTT. It is translated as CAISAFGGSTDTQYF.

This rearrangement joins TRBV7-8 to TRBJ2-2; TRBD2 aligns across 10 bases. The CDR3 spans 18 residues. Trimming cost V 1 base and J 1 base; bases outside gene matches: 6. CDR1 SGHVS and CDR2 FQNEAQ come from the germline V gene. CDR3 sequence: CASSLEAGGPLNTGELFF. The CDR3 nucleotides read TGTGCCAGCAGCTTAGAAGCGGGAGGGCCCCTGAACACCGGGGAGCTGTTTTTT. The variable domain in full, completed from reference TRBV7-8 and TRBJ2-2, reads GAGVSQSPRYKVAKRGQDVALRCDPISGHVSLFWYQQALGQGPEFLTYFQNEAQLDKSGLPSDRFFAERPEGSVSTLKIQRTQQEDSAVYLCASSLEAGGPLNTGELFFGEGSRLTVL.

The V and J genes are TRBV30 and TRBJ2-1; 7 nucleotides align to TRBD1. With 0 bases clipped from V and 5 bases from J, the junction kept 7 bases outside the gene matches. In germline, CDR1 is GTSNPN, CDR2 SVGIG (reference sequence). The CDR3 spans 15 residues. CDR3: CAWSVEGGINNEQFF. Written as DNA, the CDR3 is TGTGCCTGGAGTGTAGAAGGGGGCATCAACAATGAGCAGTTCTTC.

This sequence joins TRBV7-9 and TRBJ2-5, with D perhaps TRBD2 (7 bases). The germline CDR1 and CDR2 sequences are SEHNR and FQNEAQ (reference sequence). CDR3 length: 14 amino acids. Trimming removed 1 base at V and 5 bases at J, with 11 bases between. CDR3: CASSLGGGLETQYF. CDR3 DNA sequence: TGTGCCAGCAGCTTAGGCGGGGGCTTGGAGACCCAGTACTTC. The full variable domain, with the rest looked up from reference TRBV7-9 and TRBJ2-5, is DTGVSQNPRHKITKRGQNVTFRCDPISEHNRLYWYRQTLGQGPEFLTYFQNEAQLEKSRLLSDRFSAERPKGSFSTLEIQRTEQGDSAMYLCASSLGGGLETQYFGPGTRLLVL.